This T cell receptor beta chain was obtained from a study of cytomegalovirus exposure and HLA in healthy donors. CDR3 size: 15 residues. Per the germline V gene, CDR1 is MNHEY and CDR2 is SVGAGI. Losses at the gene ends were 0 bases for V and 4 bases for J; bases not matched to a gene: 2. Profiled with immunoSEQ multiplex PCR; TCRdb holds only in-frame clones, not every one. The table shows under 400,000 clones, with roughly 90% occurring only once. The sequence was collected from a young man in good health and CMV-seronegative. Sequenced: PBMCs. The chain employs TRBV6-5 and TRBJ1-2; 10 bases match TRBD1. The CDR3 coding sequence is TGTGCCAGCAGTTACTCGGGGACAGGGGCCTATGGCTACACCTTC. Its protein is CASSYSGTGAYGYTF.